This T cell receptor (beta chain) was observed in a study of blood T cell repertoires in COVID-19. The overall study: Samples representing acute and convalescent COVID-19 were sourced from the United States, Italy and Spain. T cells, B-cell-depleted T cells, or PBMCs provided the cDNA or gDNA that served as material.

Authors' analysis steps: Nucleated cell counts were estimated from reference gene primer amplification. Repertoires were generated with immunoSEQ multiplex PCR, while TCRdb's copy carries only in-frame clones and drops some. Clonal size and the V and J genes are those of that table, whereas D and trimming came from the DNA. Among some 170,000 clones, around 90% were seen once, and the ten largest hold 1.6%. V was clipped by 9 bases and J by 4 bases, with 12 bases between them. The CDR3 totals 12 residues. Germline V gene data show CDR1 as MNHNY and CDR2 as SVGAGI (reference sequence). This TCR was recovered from a woman aged 45-59 years with acute or convalescent COVID-19. The source material was peripheral blood. The V call is TRBV6-6, the J call TRBJ1-2, with TRBD1 as a possible D gene (6 bases). The CDR3 region is CASMGAGYGYTF. CDR3 coding DNA: TGTGCCAGTATGGGGGCGGGCTATGGCTACACCTTC.